The next 23 T cell receptor beta chains were all read from a single sample in a study of blood T cells in healthy people across ages. For the second PCR, which ran for 7 to 11 cycles, a sample-barcoded 5' primer and a J-beta primer mix were used. TCRdb reanalysed the 5' RACE reads using MiXCR and keeps one entry per CDR3 protein. Of around 700,000 distinct CDR3 sequences in the sample, around 25% are singletons; the top ten hold under 10%. The same sample was also used in a study of T cells of mothers and their children.

Sequences were obtained from blood. These receptors were obtained from a boy aged 5-17 years in good health.

The gene calls are TRBV29-1 and TRBJ2-7; 7 positions match TRBD2. Unmatched junction bases numbered 8, after V lost 4 bases and J lost 2 bases. This CDR3 region has 14 residues. CDR1 is SQVTM, CDR2 ANQGSEA, per germline. CDR3 nucleotides: TGCAGCGTTGCCGTGGCGGGAGAGGCCTACGAGCAGTACTTC. Translated, it gives CSVAVAGEAYEQYF.

This clonotype was found a few times. The gene calls are TRBV14 and TRBJ2-7; TRBD2 agrees at 10 bases. The J call could be wrong; TRBJ2-1 is a better fit for the DNA end. The CDR3 length is 17 residues. Germline-derived CDR1 and CDR2 are SGHDN and FVKESK. Here the CDR3 DNA reads TGTGCCAGCAGCCAAGATCGGAGGCTAGCGGGAGCAAGGGAGCAGTTCTTC. It yields the protein CASSQDRRLAGAREQFF.

This chain links TRBV20-1 with TRBJ2-5; 11 nucleotides agree with TRBD2. The DNA end is a closer match to TRBJ2-7, so the J assignment may be wrong. Germline CDR1 is DFQATT and CDR2 is SNEGSKA (reference sequence). The CDR3 is 14 amino acids. DNA for the CDR3: TGCAGTGCTGGGGGCGGGACTAGCGGCTACGAGCAGTACTTC. Protein: CSAGGGTSGYEQYF.

This clonotype was seen a few times. The chain couples TRBV6-5 to TRBJ1-4; D is unclear. The length of the CDR3 is 16 residues. Trimming took 3 bases from V and 4 from J, leaving 15 bases between them. Looked up from germline, CDR1 is MNHEY and CDR2 is SVGAGI. The CDR3 coding sequence is TGTGCCAGCAGTTATATTGAGTCAGGTGGTAATGAAAAACTGTTTTTT. Its protein is CASSYIESGGNEKLFF.

The chain recombines TRBV29-1 with TRBJ1-4, with 9 bases lining up with TRBD1. V gave up 0 bases and J gave up 4 bases; unmatched junction bases: 3. The CDR3 has 15 amino acids. CDR1 is SQVTM and CDR2 is ANQGSEA in the germline V gene. CDR3 sequence: CSVEDGTGLNEKLFF. CDR3 DNA sequence: TGCAGCGTTGAAGATGGGACAGGGCTTAATGAAAAACTGTTTTTT.

This clonotype was detected only a few times. V gene TRBV5-1 combines with J gene TRBJ2-3, with 7 nucleotides matching TRBD2. Unmatched junction bases numbered 6, after V lost 2 bases and J lost 3 bases. This CDR3 comprises 15 residues. Germline V gives CDR1 SGHRS, CDR2 YFSETQ. CDR3 coding DNA: TGCGCCAGCAGCTTCGACGGGAGGATAACAGATACGCAGTATTTT. As protein: CASSFDGRITDTQYF.

This clonotype was detected only a few times. This chain links TRBV29-1 with TRBJ2-7, with a tentative D call TRBD1 (5 bases). There are 12 residues in the CDR3. Germline V gives CDR1 SQVTM, CDR2 ANQGSEA. The ends were cut back, 6 bases at V and 2 bases at J, with 11 bases in the middle. The CDR3 DNA sequence: TGCAGCGTATCCTCAGGGACCTACGAGCAGTACTTC. Translating it yields CSVSSGTYEQYF.

This clonotype was picked up a small number of times. J is TRBJ2-5 and V is TRBV5-1, with D possibly called TRBD1 or TRBD2 (5 bases each). The end of the DNA aligns better with TRBJ2-7, so the J call may be wrong. Germline assignment: CDR1 SGHRS and CDR2 YFSETQ. This CDR3 is built from 14 residues. In DNA form, the CDR3 reads TGCGCCAGCAGCTTAGGTCCACAGGAGGTCGAGCAGTACTTC. This translates into CASSLGPQEVEQYF.

As for this clonotype: The junction differs from germline at one of its ends, possibly a read error. The rearrangement uses TRBV27 and TRBJ2-4, with a possible D match to TRBD1 (6 bases). Germline V gives CDR1 MNHEY, CDR2 SMNVEV (reference sequence). This CDR3 region has 17 residues. CDR3 in amino acids: CASSLWAGSGGKNIQHF. CDR3 in DNA: TGTGCCAGCAGTTTGTGGGCAGGTAGTGGGGGCAAAAACATTCAGCACTTC.

This clonotype came up a few times. The chain joins TRBV5-4 to TRBJ2-5, with 8 bases fitting TRBD1. With the DNA end fitting TRBJ2-7 better, the J assignment may be wrong. The CDR3 spans 15 residues. Germline V gene sequence: CDR1 SGHNT, CDR2 YYREEE (reference sequence). The CDR3: CASSLQGADAYEQYF. The CDR3 bases are TGTGCCAGCAGCTTGCAGGGGGCAGACGCCTACGAGCAGTACTTC.

The table lists this clonotype with a few counts. The rearrangement links TRBV3-1 to TRBJ2-5, with D possibly called TRBD1 or TRBD2 (5 bases each). Trimming stripped 4 bases from V and 4 bases from J, with 10 bases between. Germline V gene lookup returns CDR1 LGHDT and CDR2 YNNKEL (reference sequence). The CDR3 loop spans 13 amino acids. CDR3 region: CASSPRGSETQYF. Here the CDR3 DNA reads TGTGCCAGCAGCCCGAGGGGCTCAGAGACCCAGTACTTC.

The chain has TRBV6-5 and TRBJ2-1; TRBD1 might be the D (5 bases). The CDR3 is 14 residues long. Germline CDR1 and CDR2: MNHEY and SVGAGI. V dropped 7 bases and J dropped 7 bases, with 17 bases sitting between them. Here the CDR3 reads CASTSQGMWNEQFF. In nucleotides, the CDR3 is TGTGCCAGCACCAGCCAGGGTATGTGGAATGAGCAGTTCTTC.

This clonotype was picked up many times. The chain combines TRBV28 with TRBJ2-3; no clear D gene. Per germline, CDR1 MDHEN and CDR2 SYDVKM. V was cut by 4 bases and J by 4 bases, with 12 bases left in between. This CDR3 is 14 amino acids long. The CDR3 loop is CASSSRVESDTQYF. As DNA, the CDR3 is TGTGCCAGCAGTTCTCGGGTGGAATCAGATACGCAGTATTTT.

As DNA, the CDR3 is TGTGCCAGCAGCGTTAACAGTGGCGCTGAAGCTTTCTTT. It codes for CASSVNSGAEAFF. The rearrangement uses TRBV9 and TRBJ1-1; D is unresolved. CDR1 is SGDLS, CDR2 YYNGEE, per germline. The CDR3 extends over 13 amino acids. Trimming stripped 2 bases from V and 6 bases from J, with 11 bases between.

This clonotype showed up many times. This rearrangement joins TRBV6-5 to TRBJ1-4, with a possible D match to TRBD1 (6 bases). The CDR3 is 14 amino acids. V shed 6 bases and J shed 0 bases, with 8 bases lying between them. CDR1 MNHEY and CDR2 SVGAGI come from the germline V gene. The CDR3, as DNA: TGTGCCAGCAGCCGGACAGCAACTAATGAAAAACTGTTTTTT. Translating gives CASSRTATNEKLFF.

This clonotype appeared a few times. This chain connects TRBV20-1 to TRBJ2-3, with D tentatively TRBD1 (5 bases). V was pared by 1 base and J by 5 bases, with 13 bases between. CDR3 length: 14 residues. Germline V gene lookup returns CDR1 DFQATT and CDR2 SNEGSKA (reference sequence). CDR3 loop: CSARAPGAGDTQYF. CDR3 in DNA: TGCAGTGCTAGAGCCCCTGGGGCCGGAGATACGCAGTATTTT.

This chain connects TRBV20-1 to TRBJ2-5; D is unclear. Germline V gene lookup returns CDR1 DFQATT and CDR2 SNEGSKA (reference sequence). V lost 8 bases, J lost 0 bases, and 13 bases lay in between. The CDR3 contains 13 residues. CDR3 sequence: CSTYPPYQETQYF. CDR3 sequence (DNA): TGCAGTACCTACCCCCCGTACCAAGAGACCCAGTACTTC.

This clonotype was detected only a few times. The J gene is TRBJ2-5, the V gene TRBV2, with TRBD1 matching 9 bases. Trimming removed 7 bases from V and 3 bases from J; junction bases left unmatched: 3. Germline-derived CDR1 and CDR2 are SNHLY and FYNNEI. CDR3 length: 13 residues. The CDR3 region has the DNA TGTGCCAGCACCGGGACAGGGAAAGAGACCCAGTACTTC. It encodes CASTGTGKETQYF.

The gene calls are TRBV3-1 and TRBJ2-7, with unresolved D. V was trimmed by 5 bases and J by 9 bases, leaving 11 bases between them. Germline V gene data show CDR1 as LGHDT and CDR2 as YNNKEL (reference sequence). CDR3 length: 11 residues. CDR3 sequence (DNA): TGTGCCAGCAGCTCCAGTGTACGGCAGTACTTC. Residues: CASSSSVRQYF.

The V and J genes are TRBV29-1 and TRBJ2-5; D call uncertain. Gene TRBJ2-7 matches the end of the DNA better, so the J call may be wrong. The CDR3 has 11 amino acids. Germline V gene data show CDR1 as SQVTM and CDR2 as ANQGSEA. The CDR3 is CSVGGNNEQYF. The CDR3 DNA follows: TGCAGCGTTGGGGGTAACAACGAGCAGTACTTC.

The chain uses TRBV5-1 and TRBJ2-5; TRBD2 might be the D (6 bases). The germline V gene has CDR1 SGHRS and CDR2 YFSETQ. CDR3 length: 15 amino acids. V was trimmed by 0 bases and J by 4 bases, leaving 13 bases between them. The CDR3 is CASSLVPSAIETQYF. The CDR3 nucleotides read TGCGCCAGCAGCTTGGTGCCTAGCGCCATAGAGACCCAGTACTTC.

This chain uses TRBV5-8 with TRBJ1-1; D is ambiguous. The CDR3 loop spans 15 amino acids. The germline CDR1 and CDR2 sequences are SGHTS and YDEGEE. Trimming shortened V by 0 bases and J by 1 base, and 10 bases separated the two germline ends. Here the CDR3 reads CASSLAGRRNTEAFF. CDR3 bases: TGTGCCAGCAGCTTGGCCGGCAGGAGGAACACTGAAGCTTTCTTT.

The V call is TRBV7-3, the J call TRBJ2-5; D perhaps matches TRBD1 (6 bases). The DNA end favors TRBJ2-1, so the J call may be wrong. Germline V gene lookup returns CDR1 SGHTA and CDR2 FQGTGA. This CDR3 has 16 residues. CDR3 protein: CASSLTYRAEYNEQFF. The CDR3 DNA sequence: TGTGCCAGCAGCTTAACGTACAGGGCGGAATACAATGAGCAGTTCTTC.